This TCR beta chain was observed in a study of T cells in Graves' hyperthyroidism and ophthalmopathy (dated by TCRdb to the late 2010s). About the full investigation: Peripheral blood samples were taken at initial diagnosis, before any treatment was given. A discovery cohort of roughly 96 patients, approximately 45 with Graves' ophthalmopathy and approximately 57 with stable Graves' hyperthyroidism, was used to find distinguishing TCR V-J signatures. Prospective prediction of ophthalmopathy was tested in an independent validation cohort consisting of under 20 hyperthyroidism patients and some 15 patients who later progressed to ophthalmopathy. For training and testing, the 100 or so patients in the discovery cohort were randomly divided in a 7:3 ratio. In addition, the study compared T-cell repertoires in thyroid tissue and in blood from roughly 6 Graves' hyperthyroidism patients. Following sampling, methimazole starting at 30 mg daily was given to hyperthyroidism patients, and high-dose intravenous methylprednisolone was given to ophthalmopathy patients. The paper reports TCR Vbeta CDR3 sequencing of over 120 peripheral blood samples: 40 to 45 ophthalmopathy, around 80 hyperthyroidism and 17 progressor patients.

This clonotype was observed at least ten times. Its antigen is currently not known. There are no base qualities to consult, and no much larger clone falls within one base. V gives up 4 bases and J gives up 3 bases, and the segment between their germline ends measures 10 bases. From a lookup of the germline V gene (reference sequence), CDR1 and CDR2 are GTSNPN and SVGIG. From the cysteine through the phenylalanine, the CDR3 covers 13 amino acids. The sequence is cut down to CDR3 DNA, 39 bases in frame from base 1. Broader findings and caveats from the paper: A 13 V-J signature model separated ophthalmopathy from stable hyperthyroidism, with 87.88% sensitivity and roughly 84% specificity in cross-validation and 80%/75% in testing. In validation, the model predicted progression to ophthalmopathy a median of roughly 6.1 months before onset, with about 64% sensitivity and roughly 73% specificity. Most expanded thyroid clonotypes (frequency above 0.001) were also detected in blood, suggesting blood repertoires may reflect thyroid immune responses. No statistical method was used to fix the sample size in advance, and group allocation was not hidden from the investigators.

TCR beta CDR3 regions were amplified from RNA transcripts. The first round of RT-PCR for the TCR CDR3 was performed with the HTBI primer set and the Qiagen OneStep RT-PCR kit. The libraries were constructed in a second round of multiplex PCR and then size-selected and purified. Sequencing of the libraries was done on an Illumina HiSeq2000 using paired-end 100 bp reads. The authors' pipeline ran thus. SOAPnuke was used to process the raw data, throwing out any read that contained adapters or uncalled bases, had a mean Phred below 15, or lacked an exact constant-primer or identifier match. High-quality paired reads were merged with COPE v1.2.5, and unique nucleotide sequences were defined as clonotypes. Clonotypes were aligned to IMGT TRBV, TRBD and TRBJ reference segments using MiTCR v1.1. The analysis was restricted to V-J combinations with a frequency above 0.0001, which together covered roughly 99% of the repertoires. A TCS score was defined as the ratio of F50 (clonal expansion) to E x V (chaos), with BLOSUM62-based TCRdist applied between CDR3 peptides within each V-J. Welch's t-statistics and random forest reduced around 510 V-J features to roughly 13, which were used in a naive Bayes classifier (R e1071). TCRdb redid the processing of the public reads, applying fastp at Q25 and MiXCR, and retained in-frame beta chains. Entries that share a CDR3 protein sequence are merged under the most common genes and DNA. The V and J calls, along with clone size, are taken from TCRdb and not from the paper's own processing. This sample gives some 500,000 distinct CDR3 sequences in total; about 15% of them show up just once. The top ten constitute around a sixth of the sample.

Stable Graves' hyperthyroidism was defined as the absence of progression to ophthalmopathy over 18 months of follow-up. Hyperthyroidism patients were newly diagnosed, with disease duration under 2 months, and aged 18 to 65 years. Exclusion was applied to patients with uncontrolled infections, other autoimmune diseases, pregnancy or lactation. Diagnoses were established on the basis of clinical symptoms, serum thyroxine and TRAb, thyroid ultrasound, and orbital computed tomography. Ficoll-Paque density gradient centrifugation was used to isolate PBMCs from around 9.1 ml of fresh peripheral blood. Total RNA was extracted with Trizol reagent, and quality was checked on an Agilent 2100 Bioanalyzer.

This sequence originates from a woman younger than 35 with Graves' hyperthyroidism. The chain uses TRBV30 and TRBJ1-5; D gene: possibly TRBD1, on 6 matching bases. Input material: blood. The nucleotides are TGTGCCTGGAACGGACAGCACAATCAGCCCCAGCATTTT. Its coded protein is CAWNGQHNQPQHF.